The T cell receptor (beta chain) described here comes from a study of OX40 agonist ivuxolimab in advanced cancers. Study-wide context: Ivuxolimab doses were 0.01, 0.1, 0.3, 1.5, 3 or 10 mg/kg every 2 weeks.

Profiled with immunoSEQ multiplex PCR; TCRdb holds only in-frame clones, not every one. The sample includes under 35,000 clones, around 85% seen only once; the top ten take roughly 11%. Points from the study as a whole: Among the least clonally expanded were partial responders at 0.1-3.0 mg/kg. At doses 0.1 to 3.0 mg/kg, CD4+ and CD8+ clones expanded.

Concerning this clone: Its antigen is still unknown.

This CDR3 has 15 amino acids. Trimming pared 2 bases from V and 0 bases from J, leaving 7 bases between. Germline V lookup: CDR1 KGHSH, CDR2 LQKENI. Any history of autoimmune disease or systemic immunosuppression disqualified patients. Sequenced here: CD4+ or CD8+ T cells sorted from blood, sampled in a trial of the OX40 agonist ivuxolimab. This chain links TRBV18 with TRBJ1-4, with D unclear. The TCR was taken from an adult with an advanced solid tumor such as melanoma, head and neck, liver or kidney cancer. CDR3 DNA sequence: TGTGCCAGCTCACCAGGCGGGGCAACTAATGAAAAACTGTTTTTT. It translates to CASSPGGATNEKLFF.